A selection of T cell receptor beta chains follows, all from one sample in a study of T cells in Graves' hyperthyroidism and ophthalmopathy. MiXCR, run by TCRdb on the multiplex PCR reads, gives a single entry per CDR3 protein. The sample holds under 400,000 distinct CDR3 sequences, roughly 25% seen once. The sample taken for sequencing was blood. The receptors were sampled from a man over 45 with Graves' hyperthyroidism. Each CDR3 is given with its conserved first and last residue. The order of the fields is clone size, D gene, V gene, J gene, CDR3 length, CDR3 DNA, CDR3 protein. A D gene is named only where the DNA matches it firmly. The size of a clone is reported for some rows only, either as once, few or many, or as a class for expanded clones.

few	TRBD1	TRBV27	TRBJ1-3	16	TGTGCCAGCAGGCTTCAGGGGGGCCCCTCTGGAAACACCATATATTTT	CASRLQGGPSGNTIYF
many	NA	TRBV9	TRBJ2-1	16	TGTGCCAGCAGCGTAGGGGGCAGGGGGAGGTCCAATGAGCAGTTCTTC	CASSVGGRGRSNEQFF
few	TRBD1	TRBV5-1	TRBJ2-3	14	TGCGCCACATGCAGGGGGCCCTCCACAGATACGCAGTATTTT	CATCRGPSTDTQYF
few	NA	TRBV29-1	TRBJ2-3	12	TGCAGCGTTGAAACTCACACAGATACGCAGTATTTT	CSVETHTDTQYF
NA	TRBD2	TRBV5-1	TRBJ2-3	19	TGCGCCAGCACCCCGATATTATTAGCGGGGGGGTCTAGCACAGATACGCAGTATTTT	CASTPILLAGGSSTDTQYF
few	TRBD2	TRBV3-1	TRBJ2-7	15	TGTGCCAGCAGCCCCGGGACTAGCTTACTCTACGAGCAGTACTTC	CASSPGTSLLYEQYF
few	NA	TRBV12-3/TRBV12-4	TRBJ2-1	16	TGTGCCAGCAGTCACCCGAGTAGCGGATCCTACAATGAGCAGTTCTTC	CASSHPSSGSYNEQFF
NA	NA	TRBV6-2/TRBV6-3	TRBJ2-3	13	TGTGCCAGCAGTTACTCGACAACAGATACGCAGTATTTT	CASSYSTTDTQYF
few	NA	TRBV20-1	TRBJ2-1	11	TGCAGTGCTAGTTGGGGAGATGAGCAGTTCTTC	CSASWGDEQFF
few	NA	TRBV2	TRBJ1-5	16	TGTGCCAGCAGTAATACGGGACGGAGTTTTAATCAGCCCCAGCATTTT	CASSNTGRSFNQPQHF
many	NA	TRBV12-3/TRBV12-4	TRBJ2-5	13	TGTGCCAGCAGTGTCCATGGCTGGGAGACCCAGTACTTC	CASSVHGWETQYF
many	NA	TRBV6-1	TRBJ2-3	14	TGTGCCAGCAGTGAAAGCGCAGGGGCAGATACGCAGTATTTT	CASSESAGADTQYF
NA	TRBD1	TRBV5-1	TRBJ2-2	16	TGCGCCAGCAGCTTGGAGGCAGGGGGCCGGACCGGGGAGCTGTTTTTT	CASSLEAGGRTGELFF
many	NA	TRBV11-2	TRBJ2-7	14	TGTGCCAGCAGCCCTACCGGGAGACGCTACGAGCAGTACTTC	CASSPTGRRYEQYF